This T cell receptor beta chain was documented in a study of blood T cell repertoires in COVID-19. Overall study: Spain, Italy and the United States supplied samples that represented acute and convalescent COVID-19. T cells, B-cell-depleted T cells, or PBMCs supplied cDNA or gDNA.

In its sample, this clone was seen once. Trimming removed 3 bases from V and 4 bases from J; junction bases left unmatched: 9. This CDR3 spans 15 amino acids. Looked up from germline, CDR1 is LGHDT and CDR2 is YNNKEL (reference sequence). TCRdb's copy holds only in-frame clones and misses some; the assay was immunoSEQ multiplex PCR. The profile shows 150,000 or so clones, approximately 90% of them singletons. The V call is TRBV3-1 (or the pseudogene TRBV3-2), the J call TRBJ2-7, with 7 nucleotides matching TRBD2. The sequence was collected from a man aged 50 to 59 who had recovered from COVID-19. Sequencing was done on a sample of PBMCs or T cells enriched from blood (not recorded which). The CDR3 DNA reads TGTGCCAGCAGCCATTTGGCGGGAGCCGGGTACGAGCAGTACTTC. Translating it yields CASSHLAGAGYEQYF.